The present T cell receptor beta chain was sequenced within a study of CD8 T cells in Susac syndrome. About the study: When blood was drawn, the patients with Susac syndrome were therapy-naive, on corticosteroids, or on intravenous immunoglobulin alone.

Whole-study results and caveats: The CD4+ T cell repertoires that were profiled in Susac syndrome showed no clonal expansion.

As regards this clonotype: As yet, its antigen is unknown.

CDR3 length: 15 residues. Losses at the gene ends were 1 base for V and 3 bases for J; bases not matched to a gene: 4. Germline V lookup: CDR1 SGDLS, CDR2 YYNGEE. After extraction with the RNeasy kit, roughly 0.45 to 1 ug of the RNA was reverse transcribed using random hexamers. An immunoSEQ multiplex PCR amplified TCR beta CDR3 over 54 Vbeta and 13 Jbeta. Each CDR3 protein is one row after TCRdb ran MiXCR on the immunoSEQ multiplex PCR reads. The sample contains 55,000 to 80,000 distinct CDR3 sequences, just over 90% of which appear only once. In Susac syndrome patients, recently defined diagnostic criteria for definite or probable disease were met.

The rearrangement links TRBV9 to TRBJ2-1, with 7 positions matching TRBD1. The TCR originated in a human donor with Susac syndrome. Sequences were obtained from CD4+ T cells from PBMCs. CDR3 bases: TGTGCCAGCAGCGTATCGGCAGGGGGCTACAATGAGCAGTTCTTC. It codes for CASSVSAGGYNEQFF.